The 7 T cell receptor beta chains in this list originate from one sample, sequenced in a study of shared clonotypes between healthy human individuals. Only CD45RO-negative cells positively selected for CCR7 counted as naive CD8 cells, so terminally differentiated effector memory CD45RA+ cells were excluded. Profiled with immunoSEQ multiplex PCR; TCRdb holds only in-frame clones, not every one. The sample includes about 2,100,000 clones, just over 90% seen only once; the top ten take 1.7%. The sequenced sample consisted of naive CD8+ T cells from PBMCs. Every receptor here comes from a man between 18 and 35 years old in good health. Some clones in this sample may be carry-over from other donors' samples.

The chain employs TRBV18 and TRBJ2-7; unclear D gene. This CDR3 spans 15 amino acids. The V and J ends lost 3 bases and 12 bases respectively, with 24 bases between them. Looked up from germline, CDR1 is KGHSH and CDR2 is LQKENI. The CDR3 nucleotides are TGTGCCAGCTCACCCTCACGAATGAGCAGGCGGTTCCGGTACTTC. Protein sequence: CASSPSRMSRRFRYF.

J is TRBJ2-1 and V is TRBV11-2; D tentatively reads TRBD1 or TRBD2 (5 bases each). The CDR3 has 15 amino acids. The ends were cut back, 5 bases at V and 8 bases at J, with 19 bases in the middle. The germline V gene has CDR1 SGHAT and CDR2 FQNNGV. In nucleotides, the CDR3 is TGTGCCAGCAGCGGGGCCGGGACCGGCTTTTATGAGCAGTTCTTC. This translates into CASSGAGTGFYEQFF.

The V call is TRBV5-1, the J call TRBJ2-5; D is undetermined. The CDR3 extends over 15 amino acids. Germline CDR1 reads SGHRS; CDR2 reads YFSETQ. Trimming shortened V by 1 base and J by 5 bases, and 15 bases separated the two germline ends. CDR3 DNA sequence: TGCGCCAGCAGCTTGAGTTTTCTTGGTGTCGAGACCCAGTACTTC. Amino acids: CASSLSFLGVETQYF. Drawing the rest from reference TRBV5-1 and TRBJ2-5, the complete variable domain is KAGVTQTPRYLIKTRGQQVTLSCSPISGHRSVSWYQQTPGQGLQFLFEYFSETQRNKGNFPGRFSGRQFSNSRSEMNVSTLELGDSALYLCASSLSFLGVETQYFGPGTRLLVL.

On this clone itself: The sample has other DNA sequences that encode this CDR3 too. The chain couples TRBV29-1 to TRBJ2-1; the D is unclear. This CDR3 is built from 11 residues. Germline V gives CDR1 SQVTM, CDR2 ANQGSEA. Trimming removed 4 bases from V and 3 bases from J, with 4 bases in between. CDR3 sequence: CSVVSYNEQFF. Here the CDR3 DNA reads TGCAGCGTTGTGAGCTACAATGAGCAGTTCTTC.

The rearrangement uses TRBV4-1 and TRBJ2-1; 7 bases are shared with TRBD2. CDR1 and CDR2 from the germline V gene are MGHRA and YSYEKL. V gave up 4 bases and J gave up 2 bases; unmatched junction bases: 8. The CDR3 spans 16 residues. The CDR3 reads CASSLEPSGAYNEQFF. The CDR3 bases are TGCGCCAGCAGCCTAGAACCTAGCGGAGCCTACAATGAGCAGTTCTTC.

This clone was observed once. Other DNA sequences within the sample encode an identical CDR3. The chain joins TRBV7-9 to TRBJ2-7, with 7 bases aligning to TRBD1. The CDR3 totals 14 residues. Germline CDR1 reads SEHNR; CDR2 reads FQNEAQ (reference sequence). V was pared by 2 bases and J by 1 base, with 2 bases of the junction left unmatched. DNA for the CDR3: TGTGCCAGCAGCTTACAGGGGGATTCCTACGAGCAGTACTTC. It encodes CASSLQGDSYEQYF.

The chain combines TRBV10-3 with TRBJ2-7; D is perhaps TRBD2 (6 bases). V gave up 4 bases and J gave up 2 bases, with 12 bases separating them. The CDR3 is 14 residues long. Per germline, CDR1 ENHRY and CDR2 SYGVKD. In nucleotides, the CDR3 is TGTGCCATCAGTGCGGCCCCGGGGGCCTACGAGCAGTACTTC. Its translation: CAISAAPGAYEQYF.